The next 30 T cell receptor beta chains were all read from a single sample in a study of CD8 T cells in Susac syndrome. The authors reverse transcribed roughly 0.5 to 1 ug RNA with random hexamers. TCRdb used MiXCR to reprocess the immunoSEQ multiplex PCR reads, holding one entry per CDR3 protein. This table has under 95,000 distinct CDR3 sequences, 85% to 95% appearing once. The sequenced sample consisted of CD8+ T cells from PBMCs. Source of these receptors: a human donor with Susac syndrome.

The rearrangement uses TRBV9 and TRBJ2-1; D gene ambiguous. The V gene's germline CDR1 is SGDLS and CDR2 YYNGEE. The CDR3 loop spans 12 amino acids. V was shortened by 1 base and J by 5 bases, with 4 bases between the two germline ends. CDR3 in DNA: TGTGCCAGCAGCGTACTAGACAATGAGCAGTTCTTC. Translated, it gives CASSVLDNEQFF.

The gene calls are TRBV29-1 and TRBJ2-1; no definite D call. This CDR3 has 13 amino acids. Germline loops: CDR1 SQVTM, CDR2 ANQGSEA. Trimming took 7 bases from V and 1 from J, leaving 11 bases between them. This CDR3 is CSGHGSSYNEQFF. CDR3 bases: TGCAGCGGCCACGGGTCTTCCTACAATGAGCAGTTCTTC.

The chain has TRBV6-2 or TRBV6-3 and TRBJ1-5; D gene unclear. The V end lost 2 bases, the J end lost 6 bases, and 11 bases lay between the germline ends. This CDR3 has 14 residues. Germline V gene data show CDR1 as MNHEY and CDR2 as SVGEGT. The CDR3 sequence: CASSYARAAQPQHF. The CDR3 nucleotides read TGTGCCAGCAGTTACGCTCGGGCTGCTCAGCCCCAGCATTTT.

This rearrangement joins TRBV13 to TRBJ2-1; D is uncertain. Germline CDR1 and CDR2: PRHDT and FYEKMQ (reference sequence). V was trimmed by 0 bases and J by 9 bases, leaving 15 bases between them. The CDR3 totals 15 residues. For the CDR3, the DNA is TGTGCCAGCAGCTTAGGCCGTGGGGTACTGGGTGAGCAGTTCTTC. This encodes CASSLGRGVLGEQFF.

This chain links TRBV3-1 with TRBJ2-5; D is perhaps TRBD1 or TRBD2 (5 bases each). V was cut by 10 bases and J by 1 base, with 10 bases left in between. Germline V gene data show CDR1 as LGHDT and CDR2 as YNNKEL (reference sequence). The CDR3 spans 12 residues. The CDR3 region is CATEGTQETQYF. CDR3 DNA: TGTGCCACCGAGGGGACCCAAGAGACCCAGTACTTC.

This CDR3 reads CASSVTGLANEQYF. CDR3 coding DNA: TGTGCCAGCAGCGTTACAGGACTAGCGAACGAGCAGTACTTC. V usage is TRBV9 and J usage is TRBJ2-7; the match to TRBD2 covers 9 bases. CDR3 length: 14 residues. J was trimmed by 5 bases and V by 2 bases; bases with no gene match: 5. The germline gives CDR1 SGDLS, CDR2 YYNGEE.

This clonotype came up once. V is TRBV20-1 and J is TRBJ2-5; perhaps TRBD1 as D (5 bases). Germline assignment: CDR1 DFQATT and CDR2 SNEGSKA (reference sequence). V lost 5 bases and J lost 5, with 12 bases in between. The CDR3 length is 12 residues. CDR3 residues: CSAEAGNETQYF. CDR3 DNA: TGCAGTGCTGAGGCAGGGAATGAGACCCAGTACTTC.

The V call is TRBV19, the J call TRBJ2-7; tentative D call: TRBD1 (5 bases). Trimming took off 1 base at V and 7 bases at J, with 14 bases between the two ends. The CDR3 is 14 amino acids. The germline V gene encodes CDR1 LNHDA and CDR2 SQIVND (reference sequence). The CDR3 DNA sequence: TGTGCCAGTAGTATAGCCCATTTGGGGCGGGAGCAGTACTTC. It yields the protein CASSIAHLGREQYF.

The chain uses TRBV29-1 and TRBJ2-1; TRBD2 matches at 10 bases. The length of the CDR3 is 13 residues. The germline CDR1 and CDR2 sequences are SQVTM and ANQGSEA. V gave up 8 bases and J gave up 5 bases; unmatched junction bases: 6. This CDR3 reads CSSPSGSNNEQFF. CDR3 DNA: TGCAGCTCCCCTAGCGGGAGTAACAATGAGCAGTTCTTC.

The V and J genes are TRBV30 and TRBJ2-7; 8 bases match TRBD2. The J segment lost 5 bases and the V segment lost 5 bases, leaving 11 bases of the junction unmatched. Germline CDR1 reads GTSNPN; CDR2 reads SVGIG (reference sequence). This CDR3 is 14 amino acids long. The CDR3 DNA sequence: TGTGCCTGGGGGCCGGGACTAGTTGTCCACGAGCAGTACTTC. It specifies CAWGPGLVVHEQYF.

V gene TRBV20-1 combines with J gene TRBJ2-3, with D perhaps being TRBD1 or TRBD2 (5 bases each). The germline V gene has CDR1 DFQATT and CDR2 SNEGSKA (reference sequence). Trimming removed 5 bases from V and 2 bases from J, with 14 bases in between. The CDR3 totals 14 residues. CDR3 in amino acids: CSAYTGTLTDTQYF. The CDR3 DNA is TGCAGTGCTTACACCGGGACCCTCACAGATACGCAGTATTTT.

This chain uses TRBV5-4 with TRBJ2-1; D gene unclear. The CDR3 contains 12 residues. V lost 2 bases, J lost 11 bases, and 11 bases lay in between. Germline V gene sequence: CDR1 SGHNT, CDR2 YYREEE (reference sequence). CDR3 region: CASSFGSDQQFF. The CDR3 region has the DNA TGTGCCAGCAGCTTTGGGTCCGACCAGCAGTTCTTC.

The rearrangement joins TRBV3-1 to TRBJ2-7; maybe TRBD2 (5 bases). Trimming left V 3 bases short and J 2 bases short, with 8 bases between. This CDR3 spans 13 amino acids. Germline CDR1 reads LGHDT; CDR2 reads YNNKEL (reference sequence). The CDR3 loop is CASSHPRAYEQYF. The CDR3 DNA is TGTGCCAGCAGCCATCCGAGGGCCTACGAGCAGTACTTC.

V and J are TRBV30 and TRBJ1-1; D ambiguous. CDR3 length: 9 amino acids. Trimming removed 5 bases from V and 6 bases from J, with 4 bases in between. Germline V gene data show CDR1 as GTSNPN and CDR2 as SVGIG (reference sequence). CDR3 loop: CAWGPEAFF. The CDR3 region has the DNA TGTGCCTGGGGACCTGAAGCTTTCTTT.

The chain couples TRBV7-2 to TRBJ2-3; TRBD1 agrees at 12 bases. CDR3 length: 15 residues. CDR1 and CDR2 from the germline V gene are SGHTA and FQGNSA. Trimming at V came to 3 bases and at J to 6 bases, leaving 4 bases not matched to a gene. Here the CDR3 reads CASSFGGQGADTQYF. The CDR3 bases are TGTGCCAGCAGCTTTGGGGGACAGGGGGCTGATACGCAGTATTTT. Together with reference TRBV7-2 and TRBJ2-3, the CDR3 gives the full variable domain: GAGVSQSPSNKVTEKGKDVELRCDPISGHTALYWYRQSLGQGLEFLIYFQGNSAPDKSGLPSDRFSAERTGGSVSTLTIQRTQQEDSAVYLCASSFGGQGADTQYFGPGTRLTVL.

The V gene is TRBV6-5, the J gene TRBJ2-5; TRBD2 is a possible D gene (5 bases). Trimming cost V 2 bases and J 2 bases, with 15 bases left between them. Germline V gives CDR1 MNHEY, CDR2 SVGAGI. CDR3 size: 16 residues. CDR3 in DNA: TGTGCCAGCAGTTACCATCACGAGAGGGATCAAGAGACCCAGTACTTC. Protein product: CASSYHHERDQETQYF.

This chain uses TRBV2 with TRBJ2-3; D might be TRBD1 (6 bases). CDR3 length: 13 amino acids. CDR1 is SNHLY and CDR2 is FYNNEI in the germline V gene. V lost 5 bases and J lost 6, with 12 bases in between. The CDR3 reads CASSIRQADTQYF. The CDR3 DNA reads as TGTGCCAGCAGTATCAGACAGGCCGATACGCAGTATTTT.

The chain combines TRBV5-6 with TRBJ2-7, with D tentatively TRBD1 (5 bases). Trimming shortened V by 6 bases and J by 2 bases, and 15 bases separated the two germline ends. CDR3 length: 14 residues. The V gene's germline CDR1 is SGHDT and CDR2 YYEEEE. This CDR3 is CASTSFDSTYEQYF. In DNA form, the CDR3 reads TGTGCCAGCACCTCCTTCGACAGCACCTACGAGCAGTACTTC. Full variable domain (missing parts from reference TRBV5-6 and TRBJ2-7): DAGVTQSPTHLIKTRGQQVTLRCSPKSGHDTVSWYQQALGQGPQFIFQYYEEEERQRGNFPDRFSGHQFPNYSSELNVNALLLGDSALYLCASTSFDSTYEQYFGPGTRLTVT.

The J gene is TRBJ1-5, the V gene TRBV27; TRBD1 is a possible D gene (5 bases). The CDR3 has 14 residues. Germline CDR1 MNHEY, CDR2 SMNVEV (reference sequence). V lost 1 base and J 7 bases, leaving 11 bases between the germline ends. CDR3 in amino acids: CASSLLGGAQPQHF. CDR3 nucleotide sequence: TGTGCCAGCAGTTTATTGGGGGGAGCGCAGCCCCAGCATTTT.

The chain recombines TRBV29-1 with TRBJ1-2; a possible D gene is TRBD1 (6 bases). The germline V and J ends were trimmed by 0 bases and 4 bases, with 15 bases remaining between them. The CDR3 loop spans 15 amino acids. Germline V lookup: CDR1 SQVTM, CDR2 ANQGSEA. In DNA form, the CDR3 reads TGCAGCGTTGAAGAGGAGGACAGAGACTTCTATGGCTACACCTTC. Its protein is CSVEEEDRDFYGYTF.

This clonotype was observed a single time. The rearrangement uses TRBV27 and TRBJ2-7; TRBD2 is a possible D gene (5 bases). The CDR3 runs to 14 residues. The germline V and J ends were trimmed by 4 bases and 7 bases, with 17 bases remaining between them. The V gene's germline CDR1 is MNHEY and CDR2 SMNVEV (reference sequence). CDR3 coding DNA: TGTGCCAGCAGTTCCCTGGACGGGGTATATGAGCAGTACTTC. This encodes CASSSLDGVYEQYF.

J is TRBJ2-1 and V is TRBV4-2; 7 bases map to TRBD2. Germline CDR1 reads LGHNA; CDR2 reads YNFKEQ. V gave up 8 bases and J gave up 4 bases; unmatched junction bases: 8. This CDR3 comprises 14 residues. CDR3 nucleotides: TGTGCCAGCTGTATAGCGGGCTATTACAATGAGCAGTTCTTC. As protein: CASCIAGYYNEQFF.

The V and J genes are TRBV27 and TRBJ2-7; 7 bases are shared with TRBD1. The CDR3 contains 16 residues. Germline CDR1 reads MNHEY; CDR2 reads SMNVEV (reference sequence). Trimming at V came to 5 bases and at J to 4 bases, leaving 14 bases not matched to a gene. This CDR3 reads CASSEAPTGLPYEQYF. The CDR3 nucleotides are TGTGCCAGCAGTGAGGCGCCGACAGGGCTCCCGTACGAGCAGTACTTC.

The rearrangement joins TRBV29-1 to TRBJ2-1; D may be TRBD2 (5 bases). CDR1 is SQVTM and CDR2 is ANQGSEA in the germline V gene. With 4 bases removed from V and 0 bases from J, the gap between germline ends came to 22 bases. This CDR3 spans 18 amino acids. The CDR3 region is CSVGPFATPGSSYNEQFF. The CDR3 DNA follows: TGCAGCGTTGGGCCCTTTGCCACCCCGGGAAGCTCCTACAATGAGCAGTTCTTC.

Only one count was recorded for this clonotype. The J gene is TRBJ2-1, the V gene TRBV4-1; TRBD2 matches 8 bases. This CDR3 is 16 amino acids long. Per the germline V gene, CDR1 is MGHRA and CDR2 is YSYEKL. V shed 1 base and J 14 bases; nucleotides not matched to a gene: 16. CDR3 loop: CASSQVGLGPSMSEFF. As DNA, the CDR3 is TGCGCCAGCAGCCAAGTGGGACTAGGGCCCTCAATGTCGGAGTTCTTC.

The chain uses TRBV20-1 and TRBJ2-7, with D unresolved. The length of the CDR3 is 15 residues. The V end was cut by 3 bases, the J end by 0 bases, with 15 bases between. CDR1 DFQATT and CDR2 SNEGSKA come from the germline V gene (reference sequence). The CDR3 DNA sequence: TGCAGTGCTAGGGCCTACGGGCTGTTCTCCTACGAGCAGTACTTC. Encoded protein: CSARAYGLFSYEQYF.

Comments on this clonotype: A read error is likely, as this CDR3 ends without the conserved phenylalanine or tryptophan. The chain has TRBV6-4 and TRBJ2-1; D is uncertain. The CDR3 spans 13 residues. With 3 bases removed from V and 7 bases from J, the gap between germline ends came to 10 bases. Germline values: CDR1 MRHNA, CDR2 SNTAGT. CDR3 region: CASSENSANEQFL. In DNA, the CDR3 is TGTGCCAGCAGTGAGAATTCGGCGAATGAGCAGTTCCTC.

The rearrangement links TRBV12-3 or TRBV12-4 to TRBJ2-5, with D possibly being TRBD2 (5 bases). CDR3 length equals 13 residues. Trimming stripped 3 bases from V and 3 bases from J, with 8 bases between. DNA of the CDR3: TGTGCCAGCAGTTTGACTACTAAAGAGACCCAGTACTTC. This gives the protein CASSLTTKETQYF.

The J gene is TRBJ2-1, the V gene TRBV30, with no clear D. Germline V gene lookup returns CDR1 GTSNPN and CDR2 SVGIG (reference sequence). The CDR3 length is 12 residues. V lost 0 bases and J 7 bases, leaving 7 bases between the germline ends. CDR3 residues: CAWSVAANEQFF. The CDR3 DNA reads TGTGCCTGGAGTGTGGCCGCAAATGAGCAGTTCTTC.

The gene calls are TRBV5-1 and TRBJ2-3, with 11 bases that match TRBD2. Germline assignment: CDR1 SGHRS and CDR2 YFSETQ. This CDR3 is 17 amino acids long. Trimming removed 3 bases from V and 3 bases from J; junction bases left unmatched: 9. The CDR3: CASSSKPTSGTTDTQYF. The CDR3 bases are TGCGCCAGCAGCTCAAAACCGACTAGCGGGACGACAGATACGCAGTATTTT. Using reference TRBV5-1 and TRBJ2-3 for the parts outside the CDR3, the full variable domain is KAGVTQTPRYLIKTRGQQVTLSCSPISGHRSVSWYQQTPGQGLQFLFEYFSETQRNKGNFPGRFSGRQFSNSRSEMNVSTLELGDSALYLCASSSKPTSGTTDTQYFGPGTRLTVL.